The clone carrying this T cell receptor (beta chain) showed up many times. Its cognate antigen is unknown. The germline V gene encodes CDR1 MDHEN and CDR2 SYDVKM. V shed 2 bases and J 6 bases; nucleotides not matched to a gene: 3. The CDR3 has 14 residues. This sample is drawn from a study of metastatic and nonmetastatic thyroid tumors. For the study at large: The comparison covered peripheral blood and tumor or nodule tissue in malignant and benign thyroid patients.

General study findings and limits: It was reported that TCR beta diversity was significantly higher in malignant thyroid tumors than benign nodules, in blood and tumor.

Until they underwent thyroid surgery, no patient had received any treatment. Per the study methods: The authors used CDR3 differences across clinicopathological groups to build a distant-metastasis classifier for papillary thyroid cancer. TCRdb re-clonotyped the PCR reads via MiXCR. TCRdb, not the original authors, processed these V and J calls. Among roughly 71,000 clones, 18% were seen once, and the ten largest hold 9.5% to 15%. Sequencing was carried out using blood. The chain links TRBV28 to TRBJ2-7, with TRBD2 matching over 11 bases. The sequence derives from a female donor with papillary thyroid cancer or a benign thyroid nodule (not recorded which). Some clones in this sample may be carry-over from other donors' samples. CDR3 sequence reads: CASSLGLAGGEQYF. The CDR3 nucleotides read TGTGCCAGCAGTTTAGGGCTAGCGGGAGGCGAGCAGTACTTC.